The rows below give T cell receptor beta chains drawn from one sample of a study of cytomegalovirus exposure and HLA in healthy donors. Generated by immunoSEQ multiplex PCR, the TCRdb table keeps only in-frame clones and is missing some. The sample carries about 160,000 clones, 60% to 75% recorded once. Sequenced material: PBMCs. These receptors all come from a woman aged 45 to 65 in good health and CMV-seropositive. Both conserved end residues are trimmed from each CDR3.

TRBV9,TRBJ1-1,ASSGTGGTEAF
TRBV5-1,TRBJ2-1,ASSDPRGSYNEQF
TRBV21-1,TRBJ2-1,ASSITGTGYNEQF
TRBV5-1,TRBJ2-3,ASNWGGSTDTQY
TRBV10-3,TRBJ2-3,AISEGSGGTQY
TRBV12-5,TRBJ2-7,ASVQTGGSYEQY
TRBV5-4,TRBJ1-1,ASTAMGAGTEAF
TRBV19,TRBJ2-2,ATHLTSGGFFTGELF
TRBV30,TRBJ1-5,AWSGFGNQPQH
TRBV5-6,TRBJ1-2,ASSLLGQVRGYT
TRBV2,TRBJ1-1,ATSRDMNTEAF
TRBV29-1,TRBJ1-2,SVDEPQGDYGYT
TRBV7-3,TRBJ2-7,ASSLSGTGGSYEQY
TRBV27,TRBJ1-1,ASSLQGYTEAF
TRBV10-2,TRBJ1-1,ASRIQGTTEAF
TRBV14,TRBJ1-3,ASSQDRAGNTIY
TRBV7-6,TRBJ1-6,ASSSTGGRSYNSPLH
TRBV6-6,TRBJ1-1,ASSLQMNTEAF
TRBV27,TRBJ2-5,ASSSDRRETQY
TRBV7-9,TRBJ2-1,ASSLVSYNEQF
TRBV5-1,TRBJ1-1,ASSLGSSGNTEAF
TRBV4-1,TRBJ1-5,ASSQVPSTYQPQH
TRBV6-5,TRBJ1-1,ASSSGTGTEAF
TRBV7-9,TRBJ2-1,ASSLPARRGDEQF
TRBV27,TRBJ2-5,ASSLDGTALRETQY
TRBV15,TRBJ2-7,ATSPGGQAFYEQY
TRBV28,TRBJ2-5,ASSVGTSGGALSETQY
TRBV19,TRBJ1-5,ASSLGRGNQPQH
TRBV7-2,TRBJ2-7,ASSYGTSGREQY